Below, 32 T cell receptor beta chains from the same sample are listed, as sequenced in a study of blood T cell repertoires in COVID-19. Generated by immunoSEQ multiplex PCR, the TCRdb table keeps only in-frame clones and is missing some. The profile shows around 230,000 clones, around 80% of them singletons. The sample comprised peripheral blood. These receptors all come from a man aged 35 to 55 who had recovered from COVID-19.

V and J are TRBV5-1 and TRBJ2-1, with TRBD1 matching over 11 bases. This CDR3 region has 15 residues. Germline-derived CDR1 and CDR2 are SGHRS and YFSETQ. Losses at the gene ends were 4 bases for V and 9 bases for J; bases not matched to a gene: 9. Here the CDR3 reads CASSGQDRGQGEQFF. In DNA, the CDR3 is TGCGCCAGCAGCGGTCAGGACAGGGGGCAAGGTGAGCAGTTCTTC.

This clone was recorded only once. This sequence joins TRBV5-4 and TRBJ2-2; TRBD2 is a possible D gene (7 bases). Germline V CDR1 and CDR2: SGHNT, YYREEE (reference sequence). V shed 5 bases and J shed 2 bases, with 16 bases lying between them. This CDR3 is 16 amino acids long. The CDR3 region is CASREEGGINTGELFF. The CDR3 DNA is TGTGCCAGCAGGGAGGAGGGGGGGATCAACACCGGGGAGCTGTTTTTT.

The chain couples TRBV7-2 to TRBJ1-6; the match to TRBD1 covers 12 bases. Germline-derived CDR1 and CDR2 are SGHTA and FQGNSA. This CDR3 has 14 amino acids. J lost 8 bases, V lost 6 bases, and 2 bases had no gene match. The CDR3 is CASRGTGGDSPLHF. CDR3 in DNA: TGTGCCAGCAGGGGGACAGGGGGCGATTCACCCCTCCACTTT.

CDR3 protein: CASSTRASDEKLFF. CDR3 DNA sequence: TGTGCCAGCAGCACCAGGGCGTCCGATGAAAAACTGTTTTTT. The chain employs TRBV3-1 (or the pseudogene TRBV3-2) and TRBJ1-4, with D perhaps TRBD1 (5 bases). This CDR3 is 14 amino acids long. The V end was cut by 5 bases, the J end by 6 bases, with 13 bases between. CDR1 and CDR2 from the germline V gene are LGHDT and YNNKEL (reference sequence).

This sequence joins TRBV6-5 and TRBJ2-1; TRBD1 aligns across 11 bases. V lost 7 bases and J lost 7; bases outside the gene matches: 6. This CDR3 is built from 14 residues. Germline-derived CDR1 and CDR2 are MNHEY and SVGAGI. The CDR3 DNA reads TGTGCCAGCATCGGACAGGGGGCTGGTAATGAGCAGTTCTTC. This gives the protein CASIGQGAGNEQFF.

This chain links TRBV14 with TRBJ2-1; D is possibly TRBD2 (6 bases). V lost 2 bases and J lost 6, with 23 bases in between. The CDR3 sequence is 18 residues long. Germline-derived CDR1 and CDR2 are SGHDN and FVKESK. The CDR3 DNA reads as TGTGCCAGCAGCCAAAACGTAGCTCTTGCGGGAACCCGCAATGAGCAGTTCTTC. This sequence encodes CASSQNVALAGTRNEQFF.

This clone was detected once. The CDR3 region has the DNA TGTGCCAGCAGTGCCTATGGTGGGACAGGGTTGGGCGTACTGAATTACGAGCAGTACTTC. It is translated as CASSAYGGTGLGVLNYEQYF. This chain uses TRBV6-1 with TRBJ2-7; 9 nucleotides line up with TRBD1. The ends lost 4 bases at V and 4 bases at J; junction bases unmatched: 23. The CDR3 covers 20 residues. The V gene's germline CDR1 is MNHNS and CDR2 SASEGT.

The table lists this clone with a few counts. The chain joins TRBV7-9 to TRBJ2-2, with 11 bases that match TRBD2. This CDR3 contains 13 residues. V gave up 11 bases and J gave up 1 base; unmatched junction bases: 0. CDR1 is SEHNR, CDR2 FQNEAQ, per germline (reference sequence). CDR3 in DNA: TGTGCCGGGACTAGCGGGAACACCGGGGAGCTGTTTTTT. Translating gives CAGTSGNTGELFF.

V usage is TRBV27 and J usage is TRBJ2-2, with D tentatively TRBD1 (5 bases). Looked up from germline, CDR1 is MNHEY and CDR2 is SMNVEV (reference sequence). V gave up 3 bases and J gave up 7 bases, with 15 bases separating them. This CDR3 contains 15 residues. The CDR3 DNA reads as TGTGCCAGCAGTTTGTTGAGACAGTTACGCGGGGAGCTGTTTTTT. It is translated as CASSLLRQLRGELFF.

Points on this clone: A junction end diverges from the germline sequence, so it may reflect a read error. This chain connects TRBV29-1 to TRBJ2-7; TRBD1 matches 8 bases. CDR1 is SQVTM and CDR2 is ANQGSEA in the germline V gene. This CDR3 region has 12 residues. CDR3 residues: CSVEAQPGQEPF. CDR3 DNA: TGCAGCGTTGAAGCCCAACCGGGACAGGAGCCTTTC.

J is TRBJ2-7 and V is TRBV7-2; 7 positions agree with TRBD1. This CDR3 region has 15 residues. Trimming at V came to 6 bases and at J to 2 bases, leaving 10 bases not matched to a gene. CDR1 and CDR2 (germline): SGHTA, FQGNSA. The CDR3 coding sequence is TGTGCCAGCAGTGTTCCCTTCCAGGGGGCCTACGAGCAGTACTTC. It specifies CASSVPFQGAYEQYF.

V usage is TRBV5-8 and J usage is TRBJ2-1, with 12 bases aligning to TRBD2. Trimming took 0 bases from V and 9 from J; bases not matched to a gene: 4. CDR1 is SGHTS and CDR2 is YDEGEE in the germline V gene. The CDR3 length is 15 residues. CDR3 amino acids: CASSLAGLAGGEQFF. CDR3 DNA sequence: TGTGCCAGCAGCTTGGCGGGACTAGCGGGTGGTGAGCAGTTCTTC.

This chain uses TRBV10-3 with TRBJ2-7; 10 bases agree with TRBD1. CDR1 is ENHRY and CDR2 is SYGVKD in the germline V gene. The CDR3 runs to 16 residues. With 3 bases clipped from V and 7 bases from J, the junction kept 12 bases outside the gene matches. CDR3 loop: CAISDLFGTGEGEQYF. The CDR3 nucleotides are TGTGCCATCAGTGATTTATTTGGGACAGGGGAAGGAGAGCAGTACTTC.

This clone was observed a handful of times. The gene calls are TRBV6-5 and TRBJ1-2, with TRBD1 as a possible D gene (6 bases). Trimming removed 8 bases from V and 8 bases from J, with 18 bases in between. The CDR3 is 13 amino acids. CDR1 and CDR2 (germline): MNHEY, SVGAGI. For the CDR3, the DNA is TGTGCCAGCCGACCGGACAGCCCTGAGGGCTACACCTTC. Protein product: CASRPDSPEGYTF.

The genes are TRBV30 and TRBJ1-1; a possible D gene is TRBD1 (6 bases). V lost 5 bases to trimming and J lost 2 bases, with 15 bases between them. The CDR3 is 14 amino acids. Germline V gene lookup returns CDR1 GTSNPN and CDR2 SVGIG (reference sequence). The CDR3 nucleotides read TGTGCCTGGGGTGGGGGCAGGGGCAACACTGAAGCTTTCTTT. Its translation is CAWGGGRGNTEAFF.

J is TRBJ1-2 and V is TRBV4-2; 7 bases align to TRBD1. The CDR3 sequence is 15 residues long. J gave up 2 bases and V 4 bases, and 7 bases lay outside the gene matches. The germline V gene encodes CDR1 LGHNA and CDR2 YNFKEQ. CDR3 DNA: TGTGCCAGCAGCCGTGGGACAGATTACAACTATGGCTACACCTTC. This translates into CASSRGTDYNYGYTF.

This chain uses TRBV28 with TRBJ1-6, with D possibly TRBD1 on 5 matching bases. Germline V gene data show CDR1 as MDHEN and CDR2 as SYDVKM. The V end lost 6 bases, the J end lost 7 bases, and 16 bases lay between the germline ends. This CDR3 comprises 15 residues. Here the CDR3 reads CASSPTQGGNSPLHF. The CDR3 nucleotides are TGTGCCAGCAGCCCAACTCAGGGCGGAAATTCACCCCTCCACTTT.

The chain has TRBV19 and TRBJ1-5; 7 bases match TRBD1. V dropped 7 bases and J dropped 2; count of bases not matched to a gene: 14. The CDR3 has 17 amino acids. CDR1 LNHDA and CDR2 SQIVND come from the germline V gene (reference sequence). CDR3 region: CASTTFRQGMGNQPQHF. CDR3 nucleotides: TGTGCCAGTACTACGTTTCGACAGGGTATGGGCAATCAGCCCCAGCATTTT.

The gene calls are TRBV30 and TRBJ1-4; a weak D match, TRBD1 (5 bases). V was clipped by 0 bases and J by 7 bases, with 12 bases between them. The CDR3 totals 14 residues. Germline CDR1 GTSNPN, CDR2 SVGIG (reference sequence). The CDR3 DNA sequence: TGTGCCTGGAGTGTGTGGGGTAGGGGTGAAAAACTGTTTTTT. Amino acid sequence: CAWSVWGRGEKLFF.

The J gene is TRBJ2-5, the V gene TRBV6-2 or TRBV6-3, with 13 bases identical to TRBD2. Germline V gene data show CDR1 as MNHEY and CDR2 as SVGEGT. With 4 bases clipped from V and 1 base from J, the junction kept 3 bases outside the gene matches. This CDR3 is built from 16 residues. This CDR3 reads CASSSGTSGAQETQYF. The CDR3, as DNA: TGTGCCAGCAGTTCAGGGACTAGCGGGGCCCAAGAGACCCAGTACTTC.

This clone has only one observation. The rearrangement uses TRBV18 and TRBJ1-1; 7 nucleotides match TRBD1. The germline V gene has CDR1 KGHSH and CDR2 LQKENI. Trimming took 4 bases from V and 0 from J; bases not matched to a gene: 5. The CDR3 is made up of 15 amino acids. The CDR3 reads CASSLSQGMNTEAFF. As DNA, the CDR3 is TGTGCCAGCTCACTTTCACAGGGGATGAACACTGAAGCTTTCTTT.

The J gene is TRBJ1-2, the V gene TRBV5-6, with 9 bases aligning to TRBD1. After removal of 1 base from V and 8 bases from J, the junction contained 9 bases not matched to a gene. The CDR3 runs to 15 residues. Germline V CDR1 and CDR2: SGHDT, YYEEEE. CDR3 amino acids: CASSLLNRGREGYTF. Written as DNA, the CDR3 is TGTGCCAGCAGCTTGTTGAACAGGGGGCGTGAAGGCTACACCTTC.

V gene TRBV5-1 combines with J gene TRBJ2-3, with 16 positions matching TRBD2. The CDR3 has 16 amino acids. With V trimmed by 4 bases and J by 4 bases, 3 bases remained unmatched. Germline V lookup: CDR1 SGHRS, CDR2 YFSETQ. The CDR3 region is CASSPGLAGGADTQYF. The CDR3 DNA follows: TGCGCCAGCAGCCCGGGACTAGCGGGGGGGGCAGATACGCAGTATTTT.

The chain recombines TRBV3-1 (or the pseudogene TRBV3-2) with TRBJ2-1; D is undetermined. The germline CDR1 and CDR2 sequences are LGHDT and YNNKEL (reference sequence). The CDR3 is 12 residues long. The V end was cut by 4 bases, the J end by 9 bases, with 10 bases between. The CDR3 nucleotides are TGTGCCAGCAGCCCCCAGACAAGTGAGCAGTTCTTC. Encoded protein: CASSPQTSEQFF.

CDR3 sequence (DNA): TGTGCCATCAGTGATGGGACTAGCGGGAGGGTACAGACCCAGTACTTC. Its protein product is CAISDGTSGRVQTQYF. The rearrangement uses TRBV10-3 and TRBJ2-5; 16 positions match TRBD2. The V and J ends lost 3 bases and 6 bases, in that order; junction bases with no gene match: 4. Germline loops: CDR1 ENHRY, CDR2 SYGVKD. The CDR3 has 16 amino acids.

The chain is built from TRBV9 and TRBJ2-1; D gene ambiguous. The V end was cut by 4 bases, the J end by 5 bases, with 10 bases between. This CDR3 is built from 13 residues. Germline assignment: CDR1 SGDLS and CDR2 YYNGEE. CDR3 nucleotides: TGTGCCAGCAGCCCAGAGGCCGACAATGAGCAGTTCTTC. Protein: CASSPEADNEQFF.

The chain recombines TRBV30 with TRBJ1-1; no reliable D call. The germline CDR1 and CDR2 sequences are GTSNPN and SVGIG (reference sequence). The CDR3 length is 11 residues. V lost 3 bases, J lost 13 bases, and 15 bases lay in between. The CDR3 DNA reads TGTGCCTGGAGCCGCTCAGCCGAGGGTTTCTTT. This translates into CAWSRSAEGFF.

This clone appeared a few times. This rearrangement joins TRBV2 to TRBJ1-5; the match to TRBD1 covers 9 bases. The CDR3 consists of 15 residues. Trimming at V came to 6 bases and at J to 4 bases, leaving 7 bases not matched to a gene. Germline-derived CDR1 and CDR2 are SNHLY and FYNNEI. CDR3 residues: CASSLDRGENQPQHF. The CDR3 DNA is TGTGCCAGCAGCCTTGACAGGGGGGAGAATCAGCCCCAGCATTTT.

The CDR3 region has the DNA TGCGCCAGCAGTGAGACAGGTACCTACAATGAGCAGTTCTTC. It codes for CASSETGTYNEQFF. The V call is TRBV10-1, the J call TRBJ2-1; D is possibly TRBD1 (5 bases). This CDR3 contains 14 residues. Germline values: CDR1 WNHNN, CDR2 SYGVQD (reference sequence). V was shortened by 2 bases and J by 2 bases, with 7 bases between the two germline ends.

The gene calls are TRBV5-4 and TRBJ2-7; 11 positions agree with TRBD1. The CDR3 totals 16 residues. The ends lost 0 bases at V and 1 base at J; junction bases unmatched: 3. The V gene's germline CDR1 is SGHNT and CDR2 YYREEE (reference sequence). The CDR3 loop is CASSLGGTGGSYEQYF. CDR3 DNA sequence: TGTGCCAGCAGCTTGGGCGGGACAGGGGGTTCCTACGAGCAGTACTTC.

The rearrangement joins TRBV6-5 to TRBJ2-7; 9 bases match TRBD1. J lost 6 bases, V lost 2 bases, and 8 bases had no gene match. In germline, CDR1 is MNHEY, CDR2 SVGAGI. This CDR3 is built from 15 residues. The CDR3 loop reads CASSYRIQGAGEQYF. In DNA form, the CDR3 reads TGTGCCAGCAGTTACCGAATACAGGGGGCTGGCGAGCAGTACTTC.

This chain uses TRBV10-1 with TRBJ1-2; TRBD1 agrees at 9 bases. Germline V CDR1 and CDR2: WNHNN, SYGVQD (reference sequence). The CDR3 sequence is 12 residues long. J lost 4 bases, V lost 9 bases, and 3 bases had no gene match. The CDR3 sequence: CARGQGSYGYTF. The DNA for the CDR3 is TGCGCCAGGGGACAGGGAAGCTATGGCTACACCTTC.